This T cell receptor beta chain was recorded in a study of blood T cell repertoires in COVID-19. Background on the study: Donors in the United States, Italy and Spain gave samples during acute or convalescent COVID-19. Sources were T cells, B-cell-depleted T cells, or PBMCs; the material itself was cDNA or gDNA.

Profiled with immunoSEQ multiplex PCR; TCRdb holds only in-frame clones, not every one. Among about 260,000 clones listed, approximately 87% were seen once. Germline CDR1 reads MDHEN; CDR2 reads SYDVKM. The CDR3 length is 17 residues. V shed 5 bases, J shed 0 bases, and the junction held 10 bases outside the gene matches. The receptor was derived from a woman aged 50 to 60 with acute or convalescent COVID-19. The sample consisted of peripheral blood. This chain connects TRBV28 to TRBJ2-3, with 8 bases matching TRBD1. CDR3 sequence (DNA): TGTGCCAGCAGTCGCATATACACAGGGGGAAGCACAGATACGCAGTATTTT. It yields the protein CASSRIYTGGSTDTQYF.